One and the same sample provided the 21 T cell receptor beta chains below, sequenced in a study of T cell changes during pregnancy in multiple sclerosis. Clones were sequenced by immunoSEQ multiplex PCR, and TCRdb holds only the in-frame ones, with some missing. This repertoire shows more than 40,000 clones, around 94% found once; its top ten account for approximately 0.59%. The input for sequencing was CD4+ T cells from peripheral blood mononuclear cells, taken in the second trimester of pregnancy. The source is a female donor with multiple sclerosis, enrolled in a pregnancy study.

The rearrangement links TRBV7-2 to TRBJ2-5, with 9 nucleotides matching TRBD2. Germline CDR1 and CDR2: SGHTA and FQGNSA. Trimming removed 3 bases from V and 5 bases from J; junction bases left unmatched: 7. CDR3 length equals 15 residues. The CDR3 sequence is CASSFVAGAAETQYF. The CDR3 bases are TGTGCCAGCAGCTTTGTAGCGGGGGCCGCGGAGACCCAGTACTTC.

J is TRBJ2-1 and V is TRBV7-2; 7 bases agree with TRBD1. V shed 5 bases and J 3 bases; nucleotides not matched to a gene: 7. This CDR3 contains 15 residues. Germline V gives CDR1 SGHTA, CDR2 FQGNSA. The DNA for the CDR3 is TGTGCCAGCAGCACAAGACAGGGATACTACAATGAGCAGTTCTTC. This sequence encodes CASSTRQGYYNEQFF.

In its sample, this clone ranks as medium-sized (0.01 to 0.1%). V is TRBV5-1 and J is TRBJ2-7, with 12 positions matching TRBD2. The length of the CDR3 is 17 residues. J was trimmed by 0 bases and V by 4 bases; bases with no gene match: 8. The germline V gene encodes CDR1 SGHRS and CDR2 YFSETQ. This chain's CDR3 is CASSPGLAGDASYEQYF. CDR3 DNA: TGCGCCAGCAGCCCGGGACTAGCGGGTGACGCCTCCTACGAGCAGTACTTC.

The DNA of the CDR3 is TGTGCCAGCAGCTCATTTCGACAGGGAGCTAATGAAAAACTGTTTTTT. Translated, it gives CASSSFRQGANEKLFF. The rearrangement links TRBV5-4 to TRBJ1-4; 7 bases line up with TRBD1. The length of the CDR3 is 16 residues. Germline V gene data show CDR1 as SGHNT and CDR2 as YYREEE (reference sequence). Unmatched junction bases numbered 8, after V lost 3 bases and J lost 3 bases.

This chain connects TRBV7-2 to TRBJ2-2, with TRBD2 matching over 10 bases. With 4 bases clipped from V and 7 bases from J, the junction kept 6 bases outside the gene matches. Per the germline V gene, CDR1 is SGHTA and CDR2 is FQGNSA. The CDR3 contains 15 residues. The DNA for the CDR3 is TGTGCCAGCAGCTCCCAACTAGCGGGGCTCGGGGAGCTGTTTTTT. This codes for CASSSQLAGLGELFF.

The chain carries TRBV5-4 and TRBJ2-1; 7 nucleotides agree with TRBD1. The germline CDR1 and CDR2 sequences are SGHNT and YYREEE (reference sequence). The CDR3 runs 15 residues. V dropped 3 bases and J dropped 10; count of bases not matched to a gene: 13. The CDR3 is CASSSWTGLVLEQFF. DNA of the CDR3: TGTGCCAGCAGCTCCTGGACAGGTTTGGTTTTAGAGCAGTTCTTC.

The table lists this clone with a few counts. The chain links TRBV19 to TRBJ1-2; no clear D. CDR3 length equals 14 residues. Trimming shortened V by 4 bases and J by 2 bases, and 11 bases separated the two germline ends. CDR1 is LNHDA, CDR2 SQIVND, per germline (reference sequence). CDR3 sequence (DNA): TGTGCCAGTAGTAGGGCGTACTCCAACTATGGCTACACCTTC. It encodes CASSRAYSNYGYTF. The variable domain in full, completed from reference TRBV19 and TRBJ1-2, reads DGGITQSPKYLFRKEGQNVTLSCEQNLNHDAMYWYRQDPGQGLRLIYYSQIVNDFQKGDIAEGYSVSREKKESFPLTVTSAQKNPTAFYLCASSRAYSNYGYTFGSGTRLTVV.

The rearrangement links TRBV6-5 to TRBJ1-3; D is possibly TRBD1 (6 bases). Germline CDR1 and CDR2: MNHEY and SVGAGI. The length of the CDR3 is 14 residues. The germline V and J ends were trimmed by 2 bases and 4 bases, with 9 bases remaining between them. CDR3 in DNA: TGTGCCAGCAGTTACACAGGGACGGGAAACACCATATATTTT. Protein: CASSYTGTGNTIYF.

V usage is TRBV7-2 and J usage is TRBJ2-1; D might be TRBD2 (7 bases). The CDR3 loop spans 17 amino acids. Trimming removed 2 bases from V and 5 bases from J, with 19 bases in between. Germline assignment: CDR1 SGHTA and CDR2 FQGNSA. CDR3 sequence (DNA): TGTGCCAGCAGCTTACGGGGGCGGGGGACGTCTCACAATGAGCAGTTCTTC. It encodes CASSLRGRGTSHNEQFF.

The chain links TRBV2 to TRBJ1-6; a possible D gene is TRBD1 (6 bases). V lost 4 bases to trimming and J lost 0 bases, with 16 bases between them. CDR3 length: 18 amino acids. CDR1 is SNHLY, CDR2 FYNNEI, per germline. CDR3 nucleotide sequence: TGTGCCAGCAGTGCGAAGGGACAAATGAGCTCCTATAATTCACCCCTCCACTTT. It yields the protein CASSAKGQMSSYNSPLHF.

The gene calls are TRBV7-6 and TRBJ2-7; TRBD2 aligns across 11 bases. Trimming cost V 5 bases and J 0 bases; bases outside gene matches: 12. The CDR3 runs 18 residues. CDR1 is SGHVS and CDR2 is FNYEAQ in the germline V gene. The CDR3 region has the DNA TGTGCCAGCAGCCATAGACCGGGACTAGCGGCACCCTCCTACGAGCAGTACTTC. Protein: CASSHRPGLAAPSYEQYF. Drawing the rest from reference TRBV7-6 and TRBJ2-7, the complete variable domain is GAGVSQSPRYKVTKRGQDVALRCDPISGHVSLYWYRQALGQGPEFLTYFNYEAQQDKSGLPNDRFSAERPEGSISTLTIQRTEQRDSAMYRCASSHRPGLAAPSYEQYFGPGTRLTVT.

The chain joins TRBV6-6 to TRBJ2-5; D ambiguous. Germline V gene sequence: CDR1 MNHNY, CDR2 SVGAGI (reference sequence). V gave up 6 bases and J gave up 3 bases, with 5 bases separating them. The CDR3 length is 11 residues. In nucleotides, the CDR3 is TGTGCCAGCAGCTTTAAAGAGACCCAGTACTTC. It yields the protein CASSFKETQYF.

This chain connects TRBV7-6 to TRBJ1-6, with D maybe TRBD1 (5 bases). The CDR3 runs 18 residues. Between the trimmed V and J ends, which lost 5 bases and 0 bases, there was a span of 17 bases. Germline assignment: CDR1 SGHVS and CDR2 FNYEAQ. CDR3 residues: CASSRDSAQSSYNSPLHF. In nucleotides, the CDR3 is TGTGCCAGCAGCCGAGACAGCGCCCAGAGCTCCTATAATTCACCCCTCCACTTT.

The genes are TRBV19 and TRBJ1-5; possible D gene TRBD1, 6 bases. The CDR3 spans 15 residues. CDR1 is LNHDA and CDR2 is SQIVND in the germline V gene (reference sequence). With 4 bases removed from V and 4 bases from J, the gap between germline ends came to 14 bases. The CDR3, as DNA: TGTGCCAGTAGTACCGAGGGGGGGCGAAATCAGCCCCAGCATTTT. Translating it yields CASSTEGGRNQPQHF.

V and J are TRBV6-5 and TRBJ1-2; 9 bases are shared with TRBD1. J was trimmed by 5 bases and V by 2 bases; bases with no gene match: 9. This CDR3 region has 16 residues. In germline, CDR1 is MNHEY, CDR2 SVGAGI. CDR3 loop: CASSYRPGQGGYGYTF. DNA for the CDR3: TGTGCCAGCAGTTACCGCCCGGGACAGGGAGGGTATGGCTACACCTTC.

The rearrangement joins TRBV4-3 to TRBJ1-6; D is perhaps TRBD1 (5 bases). The germline gives CDR1 LGHNA, CDR2 YSLEER. Between the trimmed V and J ends, which lost 3 bases and 5 bases, there was a span of 14 bases. This CDR3 has 16 residues. For the CDR3, the DNA is TGCGCCAGCAGCCAGGGGGGTAAGCCGAATAATTCACCCCTCCACTTT. Protein: CASSQGGKPNNSPLHF.

In DNA form, the CDR3 reads TGTGCCAGTAGTCCTGGGGGACAGCCAACTAATGAAAAACTGTTTTTT. Residues: CASSPGGQPTNEKLFF. This chain uses TRBV19 with TRBJ1-4; TRBD1 matches at 7 bases. The CDR3 covers 16 residues. CDR1 and CDR2 from the germline V gene are LNHDA and SQIVND (reference sequence). The ends lost 5 bases at V and 0 bases at J; junction bases unmatched: 6.

This sequence joins TRBV6-5 and TRBJ2-7, with 12 positions matching TRBD1. CDR1 is MNHEY, CDR2 SVGAGI, per germline. V lost 2 bases to trimming and J lost 4 bases; unmatched junction nucleotides: 6. This CDR3 is built from 16 residues. CDR3 loop: CASSYPGQGAPYEQYF. The CDR3 nucleotides read TGTGCCAGCAGTTACCCGGGACAGGGGGCGCCGTACGAGCAGTACTTC.

The CDR3 loop is CASSLGGEETQYF. CDR3 sequence (DNA): TGTGCCAGCAGCCTTGGGGGGGAAGAGACCCAGTACTTC. The V call is TRBV5-4, the J call TRBJ2-5; 7 nucleotides agree with TRBD2. V trimming: 4 bases; J trimming: 3 bases; junction bases outside the gene matches: 3. The CDR3 totals 13 residues. Germline V gene lookup returns CDR1 SGHNT and CDR2 YYREEE (reference sequence). The full variable domain, rest sourced from reference TRBV5-4 and TRBJ2-5, is ETGVTQSPTHLIKTRGQQVTLRCSSQSGHNTVSWYQQALGQGPQFIFQYYREEENGRGNFPPRFSGLQFPNYSSELNVNALELDDSALYLCASSLGGEETQYFGPGTRLLVL.

V usage is TRBV5-5 and J usage is TRBJ2-3; 7 nucleotides match TRBD2. Germline CDR1 is SGHKS and CDR2 is YYEKEE (reference sequence). The CDR3 consists of 14 residues. The trim removed 0 bases at V and 4 bases at J, leaving 2 bases unmatched. The CDR3 DNA reads TGTGCCAGCAGCTTGGGGGGGGGAGCAGATACGCAGTATTTT. It codes for CASSLGGGADTQYF. The entire variable domain, with the rest obtained from reference TRBV5-5 and TRBJ2-3, is as follows: DAGVTQSPTHLIKTRGQQVTLRCSPISGHKSVSWYQQVLGQGPQFIFQYYEKEERGRGNFPDRFSARQFPNYSSELNVNALLLGDSALYLCASSLGGGADTQYFGPGTRLTVL.

J is TRBJ1-1 and V is TRBV10-3, with TRBD1 matching 10 bases. The CDR3 is 12 residues long. V shed 6 bases and J 12 bases; nucleotides not matched to a gene: 7. Germline V gene sequence: CDR1 ENHRY, CDR2 SYGVKD. CDR3 protein: CAISPGQGRSFF. Here the CDR3 DNA reads TGTGCCATCAGCCCGGGACAGGGGAGGTCTTTCTTT.